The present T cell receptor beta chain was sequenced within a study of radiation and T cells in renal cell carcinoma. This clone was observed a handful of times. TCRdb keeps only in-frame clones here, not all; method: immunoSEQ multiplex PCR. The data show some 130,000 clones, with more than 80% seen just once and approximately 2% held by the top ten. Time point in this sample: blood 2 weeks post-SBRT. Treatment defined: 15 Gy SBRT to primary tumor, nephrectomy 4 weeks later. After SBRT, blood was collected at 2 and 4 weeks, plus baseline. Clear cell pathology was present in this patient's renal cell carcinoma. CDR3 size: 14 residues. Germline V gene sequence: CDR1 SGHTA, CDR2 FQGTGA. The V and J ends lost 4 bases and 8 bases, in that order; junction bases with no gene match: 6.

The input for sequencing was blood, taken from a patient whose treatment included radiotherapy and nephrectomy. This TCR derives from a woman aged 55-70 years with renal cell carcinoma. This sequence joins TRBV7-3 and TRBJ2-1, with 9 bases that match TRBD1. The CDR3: CASSYTGGHDEQFF. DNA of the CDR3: TGTGCCAGCAGCTACACAGGGGGCCATGATGAGCAGTTCTTC.